Shown below are 21 T cell receptor beta chains from a single sample sequenced in a study of shared clonotypes between healthy human individuals (dated by TCRdb to 2020 to 2021). Library preparation employed the immunoSEQ multiplex PCR assay. TCRdb re-hosts the immuneACCESS table, in-frame sequences only. Its copies lack some clones; in the studies checked, an unresolved V gene accounts for under half of them, and the cause for the rest is not known. The sample table contains around 1.1 million clones; only one count was recorded for around three quarters of them. The ten largest clonotypes hold 0.89% of the sample. Sequencing was performed on memory CD4+ T cells from PBMCs. Interpreted using the paper, the cell subset or site label stands for: CD45RA-negative fraction. These receptors all stem from a man between 18 and 29 years old in good health. Some clones in this sample may be carry-over from other donors' samples.

This clone was counted a single time. V is TRBV5-5 and J is TRBJ2-7; 7 bases align to TRBD1. V gave up 4 bases and J gave up 9 bases; unmatched junction bases: 16. CDR1 SGHKS and CDR2 YYEKEE come from the germline V gene (reference sequence). The CDR3 runs 15 residues. This CDR3 reads CASSPGQSSPGGQYF. CDR3 coding DNA: TGTGCCAGCAGCCCGGGACAGTCCTCTCCGGGTGGGCAGTACTTC.

In this sample, this clone turned up once. This chain links TRBV6-1 with TRBJ1-2, with D unclear. V was pared by 4 bases and J by 3 bases, with 9 bases between. The germline CDR1 and CDR2 sequences are MNHNS and SASEGT. This CDR3 contains 13 residues. The CDR3 protein is CASSARSHYGYTF. CDR3 DNA sequence: TGTGCCAGCAGTGCCCGGAGCCACTATGGCTACACCTTC.

V is TRBV7-2 and J is TRBJ1-1; D is unclear. Trimming cost V 2 bases and J 7 bases, with 17 bases left between them. The germline V gene encodes CDR1 SGHTA and CDR2 FQGNSA. CDR3 length equals 15 residues. CDR3 bases: TGTGCCAGCAGCTTAATGGTCGCGGTACGTGATGAAGCTTTCTTT. Amino acid sequence: CASSLMVAVRDEAFF. The full variable domain, its missing parts supplied by reference TRBV7-2 and TRBJ1-1, is GAGVSQSPSNKVTEKGKDVELRCDPISGHTALYWYRQSLGQGLEFLIYFQGNSAPDKSGLPSDRFSAERTGGSVSTLTIQRTQQEDSAVYLCASSLMVAVRDEAFFGQGTRLTVV.

This clone was picked up a small number of times. This chain links TRBV7-2 with TRBJ2-7; 13 nucleotides align to TRBD2. After removal of 1 base from V and 1 base from J, the junction contained 7 bases not matched to a gene. Germline CDR1 is SGHTA and CDR2 is FQGNSA. This CDR3 is built from 18 residues. In DNA form, the CDR3 reads TGTGCCAGCAGCTTAGTGGCGGGACTAGCGGGGCCGTCCTACGAGCAGTACTTC. Translating it yields CASSLVAGLAGPSYEQYF.

This chain joins TRBV7-2 and TRBJ2-7; TRBD2 agrees at 9 bases. Germline-derived CDR1 and CDR2 are SGHTA and FQGNSA. V dropped 3 bases and J dropped 0; count of bases not matched to a gene: 3. The CDR3 is 15 amino acids. The CDR3 DNA reads TGTGCCAGCAGCTTGCTAGCGGGGCTCTCCTACGAGCAGTACTTC. Its protein is CASSLLAGLSYEQYF.

The chain couples TRBV5-5 to TRBJ2-5; no clear D. The CDR3 consists of 11 residues. Germline CDR1 and CDR2: SGHKS and YYEKEE (reference sequence). Trimming removed 3 bases at V and 7 bases at J, with 7 bases between. The CDR3 DNA is TGTGCCAGCAGCTCCTCTGCGACCCAGTACTTC. As protein: CASSSSATQYF.

The chain couples TRBV6-6 to TRBJ1-3, with a possible D match to TRBD1 (5 bases). The CDR3 spans 12 residues. Germline CDR1 MNHNY, CDR2 SVGAGI (reference sequence). V was shortened by 8 bases and J by 4 bases, with 9 bases between the two germline ends. DNA of the CDR3: TGTGCCAGCGGGGCGGTGGGAAACACCATATATTTT. This translates into CASGAVGNTIYF.

V is TRBV28 and J is TRBJ1-4, with D tentatively TRBD1 (5 bases). V dropped 2 bases and J dropped 1 base, with 8 bases sitting between them. Germline V gene lookup returns CDR1 MDHEN and CDR2 SYDVKM. The CDR3 is 15 amino acids. The CDR3 DNA reads TGTGCCAGCAGTTTAGGGGGAGTAACTAATGAAAAACTGTTTTTT. It is translated as CASSLGGVTNEKLFF.

The chain employs TRBV28 and TRBJ1-1; D is unclear. The CDR3 totals 13 residues. Germline V lookup: CDR1 MDHEN, CDR2 SYDVKM. The V and J ends lost 5 bases and 6 bases respectively, with 13 bases between them. CDR3 in DNA: TGTGCCAGCAGTATACATGGCTTCCCTGAAGCTTTCTTT. This sequence encodes CASSIHGFPEAFF.

The chain carries TRBV5-1 and TRBJ2-2, with TRBD2 matching 11 bases. With 4 bases clipped from V and 7 bases from J, the junction kept 6 bases outside the gene matches. Germline V lookup: CDR1 SGHRS, CDR2 YFSETQ. The CDR3 contains 15 residues. CDR3 residues: CASSLLAGEDGELFF. The CDR3 DNA follows: TGCGCCAGCAGCCTACTAGCGGGAGAGGACGGGGAGCTGTTTTTT.

The V call is TRBV15, the J call TRBJ2-7, with D uncertain. Germline CDR1 is LNHNV and CDR2 is YYDKDF (reference sequence). The CDR3 loop spans 15 amino acids. Trimming left V 0 bases short and J 2 bases short, with 11 bases between. The CDR3 is CATSRDLGNTYEQYF. The CDR3 DNA sequence: TGTGCCACCAGCAGAGATCTTGGGAACACCTACGAGCAGTACTTC.

This clone has just one count. This chain joins TRBV5-1 and TRBJ1-3; D remains unclear. Trimming removed 2 bases at V and 0 bases at J, with 9 bases between. The CDR3 runs 15 residues. Germline V lookup: CDR1 SGHRS, CDR2 YFSETQ. As DNA, the CDR3 is TGCGCCAGCAGCTTAGGAGACGTCTCTGGAAACACCATATATTTT. This translates into CASSLGDVSGNTIYF.

The rearrangement uses TRBV7-9 and TRBJ1-1; D not certain. The CDR3 has 16 amino acids. V dropped 0 bases and J dropped 1 base, with 12 bases sitting between them. Germline-derived CDR1 and CDR2 are SEHNR and FQNEAQ (reference sequence). DNA for the CDR3: TGTGCCAGCAGCTTAGCGGCGAGCTCATCGAACACTGAAGCTTTCTTT. Its translation: CASSLAASSSNTEAFF.

The chain links TRBV7-3 to TRBJ2-5; 9 bases are a match to TRBD1. Germline loops: CDR1 SGHTA, CDR2 FQGTGA. V was pared by 5 bases and J by 5 bases, with 6 bases of the junction left unmatched. CDR3 size: 14 residues. This CDR3 is CASSPTGGAETQYF. The CDR3 DNA reads as TGTGCCAGCAGCCCGACAGGGGGGGCGGAGACCCAGTACTTC.

This clone was recorded at least ten times. The V gene is TRBV11-1, the J gene TRBJ2-3; a weak D match, TRBD2 (6 bases). The germline gives CDR1 SGHAT, CDR2 FQDESV (reference sequence). The germline V and J ends were trimmed by 3 bases and 1 base, with 8 bases remaining between them. This CDR3 comprises 14 residues. The CDR3 DNA sequence: TGTGCCAGCAGCTTTGCTAGCGGCACAGATACGCAGTATTTT. Its translation: CASSFASGTDTQYF.

In its sample, this clone was seen a few times. The chain combines TRBV2 with TRBJ1-2, with TRBD1 identical over 9 bases. The V segment lost 5 bases and the J segment 0 bases; nucleotides outside the gene matches: 4. The CDR3 has 15 residues. Germline assignment: CDR1 SNHLY and CDR2 FYNNEI. In DNA, the CDR3 is TGTGCCAGCAGTATTAACAGGGGGCCTAACTATGGCTACACCTTC. Its translation: CASSINRGPNYGYTF.

This clone was observed a handful of times. The chain recombines TRBV5-6 with TRBJ2-7; 9 bases fit TRBD2. The CDR3 length is 18 residues. The germline gives CDR1 SGHDT, CDR2 YYEEEE. V was clipped by 1 base and J by 1 base; unmatched bases: 12. The DNA of the CDR3 is TGTGCCAGCAGCTTGTTTATAGCGGGAGTCGGTTTTTCCTACGAGCAGTACTTC. Translation gives CASSLFIAGVGFSYEQYF.

This chain joins TRBV5-1 and TRBJ2-3; 10 bases agree with TRBD2. This CDR3 has 16 amino acids. V shed 3 bases, J shed 4 bases, and the junction held 8 bases outside the gene matches. Germline V gene sequence: CDR1 SGHRS, CDR2 YFSETQ. CDR3 in amino acids: CASSSPSGSRSDTQYF. The CDR3 region has the DNA TGCGCCAGCAGCTCCCCTAGCGGGAGTAGGTCAGATACGCAGTATTTT.

This clone was detected only once. CDR3 coding DNA: TGTGCCAGCAGCTTGGGTTTAGGGCAGGGGGAAGAGACCCAGTACTTC. This translates into CASSLGLGQGEETQYF. The rearrangement joins TRBV7-9 to TRBJ2-5, with 7 nucleotides matching TRBD1. With V trimmed by 3 bases and J by 3 bases, 10 bases remained unmatched. Looked up from germline, CDR1 is SEHNR and CDR2 is FQNEAQ (reference sequence). The CDR3 extends over 16 amino acids.

The V call is TRBV2, the J call TRBJ2-3; 14 bases map to TRBD2. Germline CDR1 reads SNHLY; CDR2 reads FYNNEI. There are 19 residues in the CDR3. Trimming cost V 5 bases and J 2 bases; bases outside gene matches: 12. CDR3 protein: CASSTGLAGGGGNTDTQYF. The CDR3 DNA sequence: TGTGCCAGCAGTACTGGACTAGCGGGAGGAGGGGGGAACACAGATACGCAGTATTTT. The full variable domain, in which reference TRBV2 and TRBJ2-3 provide the parts outside the CDR3, is EPEVTQTPSHQVTQMGQEVILRCVPISNHLYFYWYRQILGQKVEFLVSFYNNEISEKSEIFDDQFSVERPDGSNFTLKIRSTKLEDSAMYFCASSTGLAGGGGNTDTQYFGPGTRLTVL.

The V gene is TRBV5-1, the J gene TRBJ2-7; TRBD2 matches 8 bases. Germline assignment: CDR1 SGHRS and CDR2 YFSETQ. V shed 0 bases, J shed 5 bases, and the junction held 4 bases outside the gene matches. CDR3 length equals 14 residues. The CDR3 loop reads CASSLELADNEQYF. The CDR3 nucleotides are TGCGCCAGCAGCTTGGAACTAGCGGACAACGAGCAGTACTTC. Based on the CDR3 plus reference TRBV5-1 and TRBJ2-7, the full variable domain is KAGVTQTPRYLIKTRGQQVTLSCSPISGHRSVSWYQQTPGQGLQFLFEYFSETQRNKGNFPGRFSGRQFSNSRSEMNVSTLELGDSALYLCASSLELADNEQYFGPGTRLTVT.